This TCR beta chain was sequenced for a study of cytotoxic CD8 clonotypes in ibrutinib-treated CLL. Overall study: Response material was collected after a median about 12 months of treatment, range 6 to 36.

About this clone: The antigen is not known. Additional DNA sequences in this sample encode the identical CDR3.

The study, taken as a whole, reports: There were few public clonotypes, and on treatment they contracted or stayed stable.

Assay: immunoSEQ multiplex PCR; the TCRdb copy retains only in-frame clones and omits some. Of 40,000 or so clones in the sample, about 70% were seen once. Germline assignment: CDR1 SEHNR and CDR2 FQNEAQ (reference sequence). The ends were cut back, 3 bases at V and 6 bases at J, with 13 bases in the middle. This CDR3 has 14 amino acids. The sample in question was PBMCs, obtained at disease progression, from a patient treated with ibrutinib. The chain is built from TRBV7-9 and TRBJ2-3; a possible D gene is TRBD2 (7 bases). This receptor was obtained from a human donor with chronic lymphocytic leukemia. CDR3 sequence reads: CASSLGGGSDTQYF. CDR3 nucleotides: TGTGCCAGCAGCTTGGGCGGGGGCTCGGATACGCAGTATTTT.